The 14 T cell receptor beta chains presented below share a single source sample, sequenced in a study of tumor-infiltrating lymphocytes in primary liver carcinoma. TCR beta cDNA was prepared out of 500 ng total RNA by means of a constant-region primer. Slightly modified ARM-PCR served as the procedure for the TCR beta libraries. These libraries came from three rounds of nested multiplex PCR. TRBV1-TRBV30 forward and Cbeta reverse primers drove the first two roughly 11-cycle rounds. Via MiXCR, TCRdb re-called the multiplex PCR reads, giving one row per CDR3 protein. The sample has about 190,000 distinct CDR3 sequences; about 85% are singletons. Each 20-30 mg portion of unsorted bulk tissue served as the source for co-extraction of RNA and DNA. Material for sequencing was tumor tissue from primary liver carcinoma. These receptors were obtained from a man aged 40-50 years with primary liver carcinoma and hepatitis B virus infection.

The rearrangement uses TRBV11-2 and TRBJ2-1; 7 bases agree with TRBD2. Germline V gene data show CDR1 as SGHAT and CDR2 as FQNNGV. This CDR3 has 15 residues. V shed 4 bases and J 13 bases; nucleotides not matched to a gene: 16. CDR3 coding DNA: TGTGCCAGCAGCTATAGCGGGCCACTCGACAACGAACAGTTCTTC. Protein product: CASSYSGPLDNEQFF.

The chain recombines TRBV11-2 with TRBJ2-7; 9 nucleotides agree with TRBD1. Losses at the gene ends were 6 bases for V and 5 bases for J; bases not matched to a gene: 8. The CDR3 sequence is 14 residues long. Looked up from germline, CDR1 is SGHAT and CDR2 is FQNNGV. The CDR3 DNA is TGTGCCAGCAGTTTATGGACAGGGGAAAACGAGCAGTACTTC. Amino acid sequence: CASSLWTGENEQYF.

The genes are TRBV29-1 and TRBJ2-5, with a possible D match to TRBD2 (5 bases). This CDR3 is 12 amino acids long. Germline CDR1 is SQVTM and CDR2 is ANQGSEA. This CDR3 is CSAWEYQETQYF. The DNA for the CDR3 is TGCAGTGCCTGGGAGTACCAAGAGACCCAGTACTTC.

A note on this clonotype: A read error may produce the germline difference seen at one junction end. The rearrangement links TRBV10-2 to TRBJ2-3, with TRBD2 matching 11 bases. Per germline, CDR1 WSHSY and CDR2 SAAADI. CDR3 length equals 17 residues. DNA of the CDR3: TGCACCAGTAGTGAGTCGACTAGCGGGATTGGGAAGAATTCGCAGTATTTT. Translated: CTSSESTSGIGKNSQYF.

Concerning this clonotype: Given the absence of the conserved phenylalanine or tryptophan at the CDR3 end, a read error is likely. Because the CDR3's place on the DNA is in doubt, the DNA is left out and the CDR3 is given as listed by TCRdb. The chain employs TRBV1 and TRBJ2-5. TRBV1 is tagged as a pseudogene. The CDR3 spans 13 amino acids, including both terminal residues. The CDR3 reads CTSSHDIQDTQYL.

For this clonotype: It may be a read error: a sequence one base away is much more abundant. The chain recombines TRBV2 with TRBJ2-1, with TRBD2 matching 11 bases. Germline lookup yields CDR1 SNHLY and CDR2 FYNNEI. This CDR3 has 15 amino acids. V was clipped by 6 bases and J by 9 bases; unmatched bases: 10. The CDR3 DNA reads TGTGCCAGCAGAGCCATAGCGGGAGGGCGTAGTGAGCAGTTCTTC. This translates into CASRAIAGGRSEQFF.

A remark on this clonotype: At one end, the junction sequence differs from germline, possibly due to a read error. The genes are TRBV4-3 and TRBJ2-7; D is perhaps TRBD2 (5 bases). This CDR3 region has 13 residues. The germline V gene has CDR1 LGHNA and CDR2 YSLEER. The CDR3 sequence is CASIQDYSYEQYF. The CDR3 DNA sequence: TGCGCCAGCATCCAAGACTATTCCTACGAGCAATACTTC.

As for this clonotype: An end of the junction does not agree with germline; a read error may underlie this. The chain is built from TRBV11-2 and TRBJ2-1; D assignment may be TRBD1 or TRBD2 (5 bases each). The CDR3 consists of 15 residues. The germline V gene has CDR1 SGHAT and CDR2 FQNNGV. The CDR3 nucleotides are TGTGTCAGCAGCTTAGATCTGGGGACCTACAATGAGCACTTCTTC. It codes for CVSSLDLGTYNEHFF.

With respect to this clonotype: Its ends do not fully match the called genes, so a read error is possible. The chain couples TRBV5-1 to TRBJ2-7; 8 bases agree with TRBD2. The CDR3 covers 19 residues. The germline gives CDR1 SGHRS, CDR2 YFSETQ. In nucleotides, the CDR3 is TGCGCCAGGAGCTTAAATCAACGACGGCTAGCGGGCCTCTCCTACGAGCAGTACTTC. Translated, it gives CARSLNQRRLAGLSYEQYF.

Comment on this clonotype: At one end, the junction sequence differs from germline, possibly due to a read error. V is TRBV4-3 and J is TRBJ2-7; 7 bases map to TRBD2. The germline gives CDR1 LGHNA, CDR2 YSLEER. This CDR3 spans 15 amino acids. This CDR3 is CPSSQDSGAGDERYF. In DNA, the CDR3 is TGCCCCAGCAGCCAAGATAGTGGGGCGGGAGACGAGCGGTACTTC.

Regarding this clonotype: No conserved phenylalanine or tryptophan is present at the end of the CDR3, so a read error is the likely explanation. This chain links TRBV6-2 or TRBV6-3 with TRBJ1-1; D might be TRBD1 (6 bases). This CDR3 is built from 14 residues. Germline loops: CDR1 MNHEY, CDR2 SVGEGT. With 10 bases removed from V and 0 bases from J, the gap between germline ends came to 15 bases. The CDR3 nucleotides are TGTGCCATTTGGCGAGGGGGGATGAACACTGAAGCTTTCATT. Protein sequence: CAIWRGGMNTEAFI.

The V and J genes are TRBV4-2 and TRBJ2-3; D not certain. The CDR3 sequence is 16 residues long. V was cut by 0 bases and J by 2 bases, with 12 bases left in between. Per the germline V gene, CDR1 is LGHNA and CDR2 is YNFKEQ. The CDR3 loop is CASSQESATPTDTQYF. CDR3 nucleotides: TGTGCCAGCAGCCAAGAGTCAGCCACTCCCACAGATACGCAGTATTTT.

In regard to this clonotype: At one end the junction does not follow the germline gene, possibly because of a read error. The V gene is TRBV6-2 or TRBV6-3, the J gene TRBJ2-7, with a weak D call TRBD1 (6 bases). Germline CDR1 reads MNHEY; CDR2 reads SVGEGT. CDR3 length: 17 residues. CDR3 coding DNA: TGTGCCAGCACCCGCAATTTCGGGACACAAGGAGCCTTCGAGCAATACTTC. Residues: CASTRNFGTQGAFEQYF.

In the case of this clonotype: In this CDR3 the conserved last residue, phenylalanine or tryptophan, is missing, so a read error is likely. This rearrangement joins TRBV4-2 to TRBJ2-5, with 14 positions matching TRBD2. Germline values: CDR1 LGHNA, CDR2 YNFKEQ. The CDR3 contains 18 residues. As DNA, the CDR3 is TGTGACAACAGCCTAACGACTAGCGGGAGGGCCGGCTCGGAGACCCAGTACTCC. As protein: CDNSLTTSGRAGSETQYS.